Each of the 31 T cell receptor beta chains below was sequenced from the same sample in a study of CD8+ T cells in alopecia areata. The treatment is: oral pan-JAK inhibitor, 5-10 mg twice daily. Investigators isolated RNA and reverse transcribed it into cDNA to act as the sequencing template. Assay: immunoSEQ multiplex PCR; the TCRdb copy retains only in-frame clones and omits some. The top ten hold roughly 23% of the sample, which has about 110,000 clones, less than 90% seen once. Source: CD8+ T cells sorted from blood, taken at week 24, from a patient treated with tofacitinib. The source is a human donor with alopecia areata.

The chain couples TRBV5-1 to TRBJ1-1; tentative D call: TRBD1 (6 bases). V dropped 4 bases and J dropped 4 bases, with 14 bases sitting between them. This CDR3 contains 14 residues. Germline V gene sequence: CDR1 SGHRS, CDR2 YFSETQ. CDR3 DNA sequence: TGCGCCAGCAGCCGGTACAGGGTGAGCACTGAAGCTTTCTTT. It specifies CASSRYRVSTEAFF.

This sequence joins TRBV6-5 and TRBJ2-2; no reliable D call. This CDR3 is 16 amino acids long. V was cut by 0 bases and J by 6 bases, with 14 bases left in between. CDR1 MNHEY and CDR2 SVGAGI come from the germline V gene. The CDR3 DNA reads TGTGCCAGCAGTTACTCGGTGGACCCAAATTCCGGGGAGCTGTTTTTT. It translates to CASSYSVDPNSGELFF.

The J gene is TRBJ2-1, the V gene TRBV5-4, with TRBD2 matching 7 bases. The V segment lost 4 bases and the J segment 13 bases; nucleotides outside the gene matches: 5. CDR1 and CDR2 from the germline V gene are SGHNT and YYREEE (reference sequence). This CDR3 is 11 amino acids long. CDR3 sequence reads: CASSGGDYQFF. CDR3 in DNA: TGTGCCAGCAGCGGGGGGGACTATCAGTTCTTC.

This clone was counted once. The chain is built from TRBV6-5 and TRBJ2-1; the D is unclear. Germline CDR1 reads MNHEY; CDR2 reads SVGAGI. The length of the CDR3 is 12 residues. V lost 6 bases and J lost 8, with 11 bases in between. CDR3 bases: TGTGCCAGCAGCCCGGATCACGATGAGCAGTTCTTC. Its translation: CASSPDHDEQFF.

As DNA, the CDR3 is TGTGCCACCAGCAGAGATACGGAACCAAATTACGAGCAGTACTTC. Translated, it gives CATSRDTEPNYEQYF. The chain uses TRBV15 and TRBJ2-7, with D hard to call. V lost 0 bases, J lost 4 bases, and 13 bases lay in between. The CDR3 sequence is 15 residues long. CDR1 and CDR2 from the germline V gene are LNHNV and YYDKDF (reference sequence).

V and J are TRBV7-9 and TRBJ2-7; 10 bases are a match to TRBD1. In germline, CDR1 is SEHNR, CDR2 FQNEAQ (reference sequence). The J segment lost 5 bases and the V segment lost 5 bases, leaving 9 bases of the junction unmatched. The CDR3 has 15 residues. Here the CDR3 DNA reads TGTGCCAGCAGCGCCCCGGGACAGGGGAGGAACGAGCAGTACTTC. Protein: CASSAPGQGRNEQYF.

The V gene is TRBV13, the J gene TRBJ2-3; 10 bases map to TRBD2. The trim removed 6 bases at V and 2 bases at J, leaving 8 bases unmatched. The CDR3 is 16 amino acids. Germline assignment: CDR1 PRHDT and CDR2 FYEKMQ (reference sequence). The chain's CDR3 is CASSWSGGAFTDTQYF. The DNA for the CDR3 is TGTGCCAGCAGTTGGAGCGGGGGGGCCTTCACAGATACGCAGTATTTT.

This sequence joins TRBV13 and TRBJ1-1; possible D gene TRBD1, 5 bases. The CDR3 extends over 15 amino acids. Trimming took off 3 bases at V and 1 base at J, with 12 bases between the two ends. The germline gives CDR1 PRHDT, CDR2 FYEKMQ (reference sequence). The CDR3 DNA reads TGTGCCAGCAGCTTCAGCGGACACAAGAACACTGAAGCTTTCTTT. Amino acid sequence: CASSFSGHKNTEAFF.

This clone was found once. In DNA form, the CDR3 reads TGTGCCATCAGTGACCAGCCCGATGAGCAGTTCTTC. Residues: CAISDQPDEQFF. The V gene is TRBV10-3, the J gene TRBJ2-1; D is unresolved. The V gene lost 3 bases and the J gene lost 8 bases, with 8 bases spanning the gap. The CDR3 is made up of 12 amino acids. Germline V gene lookup returns CDR1 ENHRY and CDR2 SYGVKD.

The V gene is TRBV7-9, the J gene TRBJ1-4; D is perhaps TRBD1 (6 bases). Trimming took off 1 base at V and 7 bases at J, with 16 bases between the two ends. The CDR3 contains 16 residues. Germline V CDR1 and CDR2: SEHNR, FQNEAQ (reference sequence). For the CDR3, the DNA is TGTGCCAGCAGCTTAGGGCTGGGGGGGCAGAGTGAAAAACTGTTTTTT. Translating gives CASSLGLGGQSEKLFF.

The J gene is TRBJ2-7, the V gene TRBV7-2; D gene ambiguous. Germline-derived CDR1 and CDR2 are SGHTA and FQGNSA. This CDR3 region has 12 residues. V shed 4 bases and J shed 3 bases, with 7 bases lying between them. This chain's CDR3 is CASSSGYYEQYF. The CDR3 nucleotides read TGTGCCAGCAGCTCCGGTTACTACGAGCAGTACTTC.

The rearrangement joins TRBV19 to TRBJ2-7; 9 bases fit TRBD1. Germline V CDR1 and CDR2: LNHDA, SQIVND (reference sequence). The CDR3 is 15 residues long. Losses at the gene ends were 5 bases for V and 0 bases for J; bases not matched to a gene: 5. CDR3 DNA: TGTGCCAGTAGTCTAGGACAGGGGAACTCCTACGAGCAGTACTTC. It encodes CASSLGQGNSYEQYF.

V usage is TRBV5-1 and J usage is TRBJ2-5; 15 bases agree with TRBD2. Germline assignment: CDR1 SGHRS and CDR2 YFSETQ. V was clipped by 4 bases and J by 5 bases; unmatched bases: 9. The CDR3 contains 17 residues. As DNA, the CDR3 is TGCGCCAGCAGCCCCGGACTAGCGGGGGGGCCGATGGAGACCCAGTACTTC. It translates to CASSPGLAGGPMETQYF.

The CDR3 region has the DNA TGCGCCAGTAGTAGCGGGGGGGTTGCCGATACGCAGTATTTT. It yields the protein CASSSGGVADTQYF. The chain is built from TRBV10-2 and TRBJ2-3; 11 bases are shared with TRBD2. Germline V gene data show CDR1 as WSHSY and CDR2 as SAAADI. The CDR3 loop spans 14 amino acids. V lost 9 bases and J lost 6; bases outside the gene matches: 8.

J is TRBJ2-3 and V is TRBV21-1; the tabulated D call, TRBD2, remains unverified against the DNA. TRBV21-1 is a pseudogene locus. This CDR3 has 17 residues. The CDR3 loop reads CASSKRLAGDEADTQYF. The CDR3 DNA reads as TGTGCCAGCAGCAAACGACTAGCGGGGGATGAGGCAGATACGCAGTATTTT.

The V call is TRBV5-4, the J call TRBJ2-7; 10 nucleotides match TRBD2. The V gene's germline CDR1 is SGHNT and CDR2 YYREEE (reference sequence). This CDR3 spans 17 amino acids. The junction had 13 bases not matched to a gene; V was cut back by 5 bases and J by 2 bases. The CDR3 here is CASRNHSGLALPYEQYF. CDR3 DNA sequence: TGTGCCAGCAGGAATCATTCGGGACTAGCGCTCCCCTACGAGCAGTACTTC.

The chain couples TRBV5-8 to TRBJ2-1, with a weak D call TRBD1 (6 bases). Trimming removed 6 bases at V and 5 bases at J, with 18 bases between. CDR1 and CDR2 from the germline V gene are SGHTS and YDEGEE. The CDR3 length is 15 residues. The CDR3 region is CASTITRQANNEQFF. The CDR3 nucleotides are TGTGCCAGCACCATCACCCGACAGGCGAACAATGAGCAGTTCTTC. Together with reference TRBV5-8 and TRBJ2-1, the CDR3 gives the full variable domain: EAGVTQSPTHLIKTRGQQATLRCSPISGHTSVYWYQQALGLGLQFLLWYDEGEERNRGNFPPRFSGRQFPNYSSELNVNALELEDSALYLCASTITRQANNEQFFGPGTRLTVL.

This rearrangement joins TRBV6-5 to TRBJ1-1; weak D call: TRBD1 (5 bases). The CDR3 is made up of 12 amino acids. Trimming shortened V by 2 bases and J by 8 bases, and 9 bases separated the two germline ends. Looked up from germline, CDR1 is MNHEY and CDR2 is SVGAGI. The CDR3 DNA sequence: TGTGCCAGCAGTTACGAAGGGGTAGAAGCTTTCTTT. This translates into CASSYEGVEAFF.

The V call is TRBV7-9, the J call TRBJ2-7; 11 bases are shared with TRBD2. Losses at the gene ends were 11 bases for V and 7 bases for J; bases not matched to a gene: 10. CDR1 is SEHNR and CDR2 is FQNEAQ in the germline V gene (reference sequence). This CDR3 has 13 residues. This CDR3 reads CALTSGEAGEQYF. The CDR3 DNA sequence: TGTGCCCTGACTAGCGGGGAAGCGGGGGAGCAGTACTTC.

The CDR3 sequence is CASSYGDGWTDTQYF. The CDR3 bases are TGTGCCAGTAGTTACGGGGACGGGTGGACAGATACGCAGTATTTT. The V call is TRBV19, the J call TRBJ2-3; D is possibly TRBD1 or TRBD2 (5 bases each). The CDR3 has 15 amino acids. Germline CDR1 LNHDA, CDR2 SQIVND (reference sequence). V was trimmed by 5 bases and J by 3 bases, leaving 15 bases between them.

This chain connects TRBV25-1 to TRBJ2-5; a weak D match, TRBD2 (6 bases). The CDR3 is made up of 14 amino acids. Trimming took 6 bases from V and 4 from J, leaving 15 bases between them. CDR1 is MGHDK, CDR2 SYGVNS, per germline. In DNA, the CDR3 is TGTGCCAGCAGCCCCCTAGCGACGGGAGAGACCCAGTACTTC. Translated, it gives CASSPLATGETQYF.

The gene calls are TRBV6-5 and TRBJ1-6, with TRBD1 matching over 7 bases. After removal of 0 bases from V and 10 bases from J, the junction contained 6 bases not matched to a gene. There are 15 residues in the CDR3. Per the germline V gene, CDR1 is MNHEY and CDR2 is SVGAGI. Here the CDR3 reads CASSYSGTEGSPLHF. CDR3 sequence (DNA): TGTGCCAGCAGTTACTCCGGGACAGAGGGGTCACCCCTCCACTTT.

V usage is TRBV28 and J usage is TRBJ2-1, with TRBD2 matching 7 bases. Germline V gene lookup returns CDR1 MDHEN and CDR2 SYDVKM. This CDR3 is 14 amino acids long. The J segment lost 8 bases and the V segment lost 4 bases, leaving 8 bases of the junction unmatched. CDR3 sequence: CASSSRTRTDEQFF. The CDR3 DNA sequence: TGTGCCAGCAGTTCCCGGACTAGGACGGATGAGCAGTTCTTC.

This clone was detected only once. The chain joins TRBV9 to TRBJ2-3; D is perhaps TRBD2 (6 bases). The V end was cut by 3 bases, the J end by 2 bases, with 16 bases between. This CDR3 has 16 residues. In germline, CDR1 is SGDLS, CDR2 YYNGEE. DNA of the CDR3: TGTGCCAGCAGCGAACACGGGGGAACTCCCACAGATACGCAGTATTTT. It is translated as CASSEHGGTPTDTQYF.

The chain carries TRBV5-6 and TRBJ2-2, with 7 positions matching TRBD1. With 3 bases clipped from V and 6 bases from J, the junction kept 8 bases outside the gene matches. CDR3 size: 15 residues. The germline gives CDR1 SGHDT, CDR2 YYEEEE. The CDR3, as DNA: TGTGCCAGCAGCTCCGGGACAGCTAGTCCCGGGGAGCTGTTTTTT. It specifies CASSSGTASPGELFF.

This sequence joins TRBV2 and TRBJ1-1, with D perhaps matching TRBD1 (6 bases). V lost 8 bases, J lost 8 bases, and 21 bases lay in between. Germline loops: CDR1 SNHLY, CDR2 FYNNEI. The CDR3 contains 14 residues. The CDR3 DNA reads TGTGCCAGCGGAACAGGGAGAACGAGAGAAGAAGCTTTCTTT. Translation: CASGTGRTREEAFF.

The rearrangement uses TRBV23-1 and TRBJ2-2; 9 nucleotides align to TRBD1. TRBV23-1 is known as an ORF, though its function is uncertain. The CDR3 loop spans 14 amino acids. The ends lost 8 bases at V and 1 base at J; junction bases unmatched: 2. Written as DNA, the CDR3 is TGCGCCAGCCCGGGACAGGGGAACACCGGGGAGCTGTTTTTT. Its protein is CASPGQGNTGELFF.

V and J are TRBV7-2 and TRBJ2-3, with D possibly TRBD2 on 5 matching bases. Germline CDR1 is SGHTA and CDR2 is FQGNSA. V was shortened by 1 base and J by 6 bases, with 11 bases between the two germline ends. This CDR3 has 14 amino acids. This CDR3 is CASSLVGGPDTQYF. The CDR3 nucleotides are TGTGCCAGCAGCTTAGTTGGCGGGCCGGATACGCAGTATTTT.

The chain carries TRBV6-6 and TRBJ2-6, with 7 bases fitting TRBD1. The V segment lost 6 bases and the J segment 10 bases; nucleotides outside the gene matches: 6. The CDR3 has 13 amino acids. Germline V lookup: CDR1 MNHNY, CDR2 SVGAGI (reference sequence). The CDR3 sequence: CASSPATGNVLTF. For the CDR3, the DNA is TGTGCCAGCAGCCCAGCGACAGGGAACGTCCTGACTTTC.

J is TRBJ2-5 and V is TRBV7-9; D might be TRBD1 (5 bases). Between the trimmed V and J ends, which lost 5 bases and 2 bases, there was a span of 12 bases. Germline values: CDR1 SEHNR, CDR2 FQNEAQ (reference sequence). The CDR3 covers 14 residues. The CDR3, as DNA: TGTGCCAGCAGCCCCGAAGGGGATCAAGAGACCCAGTACTTC. As protein: CASSPEGDQETQYF.

The V call is TRBV4-2, the J call TRBJ2-3; D possibly matches TRBD1 or TRBD2 (5 bases each). Germline V gives CDR1 LGHNA, CDR2 YNFKEQ. The V gene lost 5 bases and the J gene lost 0 bases, with 18 bases spanning the gap. The CDR3 covers 17 residues. CDR3 coding DNA: TGTGCCAGCAGCTTGGGGACCGGGACCTTCAGCACAGATACGCAGTATTTT. Translating it yields CASSLGTGTFSTDTQYF.